This T cell receptor beta chain was obtained from a study of shared T cell receptors in the human thymus. Clones were sequenced by immunoSEQ multiplex PCR, and TCRdb holds only the in-frame ones, with some missing. The sample records 500,000 to 550,000 clones, around three quarters being singletons. This CDR3 region has 19 residues. J lost 0 bases, V lost 0 bases, and 5 bases had no gene match. From germline, CDR1 is LGHNA and CDR2 YSLEER. This clone was seen more than once but under ten times. These same records also appear under a second study, on human thymus T cells. That paper states: Donation was from healthy Finnish infants who were having corrective surgery that addressed congenital heart defects. From resections taken during corrective heart surgery, the thymus tissue was obtained. Thymic as well as blood repertoires seemed to favor certain V and J genes unevenly.

This chain uses TRBV4-3 with TRBJ2-2; TRBD2 matches at 12 bases. This sequence was found in a boy under three years old with a congenital heart defect. The sample was thymocytes. This chain's CDR3 is CASSQELGLAGPNTGELFF. In DNA form, the CDR3 reads TGCGCCAGCAGCCAAGAACTAGGACTAGCGGGACCGAACACCGGGGAGCTGTTTTTT.